The T cell receptor beta chain described here comes from a study of cytomegalovirus exposure and HLA in healthy donors. Looking at the study overall: A prior study identified 110 million or so unique TCR beta sequences from about 179 million T cells. General observations from the study: Presence/absence results assume similar sequencing depth per donor, which may not hold. In vitro confirmation showed a few CMV-associated chains to be CMV antigen specific.

Both 60 Vbeta primers and 13 Jbeta primers went into the PCR. Only in-frame clones appear in the TCRdb table, and some are missing; sequencing was by immunoSEQ multiplex PCR. Counted here are some 150,000 clones, over 70% occurring once; the ten biggest clones make up roughly 4.7%. On this clone: Its target is unknown.

The CDR3 has 13 residues. After removal of 11 bases from V and 3 bases from J, the junction contained 7 bases not matched to a gene. Per germline, CDR1 LNHDA and CDR2 SQIVND (reference sequence). V and J are TRBV19 and TRBJ1-5; 7 bases are a match to TRBD1. Sequencing was done on a sample of PBMCs. The clonotype originates from a man aged 25-45 years in good health and CMV-seronegative. DNA for the CDR3: TGTGCCGGCGCTACAGGGGTCAATCAGCCCCAGCATTTT. Translated: CAGATGVNQPQHF.